One sample yielded the 14 T cell receptor beta chains listed below, sequenced in a study of CD8+CD57+ T cells in acquired aplastic anemia. Genomic DNA served as template for TCR beta VDJ and CDR3 profiling. From the reads, TCRdb called clonotypes with MiXCR, one entry per CDR3 protein. Seen here are roughly 130,000 distinct CDR3 sequences, 48% observed once, and the top ten hold about 2.3%. The sequenced material came from sorted CD4+, CD8+, or CD8+CD57+ T cells (not recorded which) from PBMCs. Receptors were obtained from a human donor in good health, serving as a control.

This clonotype was observed many times. The chain joins TRBV6-1 to TRBJ1-5, with D maybe TRBD1 (6 bases). Looked up from germline, CDR1 is MNHNS and CDR2 is SASEGT. The ends were cut back, 6 bases at V and 3 bases at J, with 12 bases in the middle. This CDR3 region has 14 residues. The CDR3 nucleotides are TGTGCCAGCAGCGGGACAATCCTCAATCAGCCCCAGCATTTT. Translation gives CASSGTILNQPQHF.

The chain combines TRBV7-2 with TRBJ2-5, with TRBD2 matching over 8 bases. Germline V gene data show CDR1 as SGHTA and CDR2 as FQGNSA. The CDR3 spans 13 residues. After removal of 8 bases from V and 9 bases from J, the junction contained 11 bases not matched to a gene. Here the CDR3 DNA reads TGTGCCAGCCGATACAGCGGGGGTGAAGCCCAGTACTTC. It yields the protein CASRYSGGEAQYF.

This clonotype was seen a handful of times. The CDR3 ends on some other residue instead of the conserved phenylalanine or tryptophan, so this is likely a read error. The gene calls are TRBV7-3 and TRBJ2-1; a weak D match, TRBD2 (5 bases). Trimming removed 4 bases from V and 5 bases from J, with 9 bases in between. Germline V lookup: CDR1 SGHTA, CDR2 FQGTGA. This CDR3 has 13 amino acids. The chain's CDR3 is CASSSTKNNEQFL. The CDR3 region has the DNA TGTGCCAGCAGCTCGACTAAAAACAATGAGCAGTTCCTC.

Within the sample, this clonotype is medium-sized. The chain uses TRBV29-1 and TRBJ2-7; unclear D gene. The germline V gene encodes CDR1 SQVTM and CDR2 ANQGSEA. Trimming removed 4 bases at V and 2 bases at J, with 9 bases between. The CDR3 is 12 residues long. CDR3 residues: CSVGTAAYEQYF. As DNA, the CDR3 is TGCAGCGTTGGGACGGCCGCCTACGAGCAGTACTTC.

This clonotype came up once. The chain recombines TRBV13 with TRBJ2-7; D may be TRBD2 (6 bases). Per germline, CDR1 PRHDT and CDR2 FYEKMQ (reference sequence). V lost 5 bases and J lost 6, with 14 bases in between. CDR3 length: 13 residues. CDR3 region: CASSAGTLGEQYF. In DNA form, the CDR3 reads TGTGCCAGCAGCGCCGGGACTCTCGGCGAGCAGTACTTC.

This chain joins TRBV15 and TRBJ2-5; D is undetermined. Germline CDR1 and CDR2: LNHNV and YYDKDF (reference sequence). V was shortened by 3 bases and J by 5 bases, with 10 bases between the two germline ends. The length of the CDR3 is 13 residues. CDR3 sequence reads: CATSSEVGETQYF. The CDR3, as DNA: TGTGCCACCAGCAGCGAAGTCGGGGAGACCCAGTACTTC.

Ten or more counts support this clonotype. The chain recombines TRBV7-8 with TRBJ1-5, with a possible D match to TRBD1 (5 bases). This CDR3 is 15 amino acids long. Germline loops: CDR1 SGHVS, CDR2 FQNEAQ. V shed 5 bases and J shed 1 base, with 12 bases lying between them. The CDR3 nucleotides read TGTGCCAGCAGCATTGCCGGGGGGAGCAATCAGCCCCAGCATTTT. Translated, it gives CASSIAGGSNQPQHF. The variable domain in full, completed from reference TRBV7-8 and TRBJ1-5, reads GAGVSQSPRYKVAKRGQDVALRCDPISGHVSLFWYQQALGQGPEFLTYFQNEAQLDKSGLPSDRFFAERPEGSVSTLKIQRTQQEDSAVYLCASSIAGGSNQPQHFGDGTRLSIL.

This clonotype is judged medium-sized (0.01 to 0.1%). The V gene is TRBV10-3, the J gene TRBJ2-7; 9 positions match TRBD1. The CDR3 runs 12 residues. Germline-derived CDR1 and CDR2 are ENHRY and SYGVKD. Unmatched junction bases numbered 2, after V lost 4 bases and J lost 7 bases. The chain's CDR3 is CAISATGGEQYF. CDR3 nucleotide sequence: TGTGCCATCAGTGCGACAGGGGGGGAGCAGTACTTC.

This clonotype was counted ten times or more. The chain employs TRBV7-2 and TRBJ1-5, with D possibly TRBD1 on 5 matching bases. V was pared by 2 bases and J by 6 bases, with 11 bases between. The length of the CDR3 is 14 residues. Germline loops: CDR1 SGHTA, CDR2 FQGNSA. CDR3 DNA: TGTGCCAGCAGCTTATTGGCGAGGGGTCAGCCCCAGCATTTT. Residues: CASSLLARGQPQHF.

The table lists this clonotype with many counts. The CDR3 reads CASSPDSGQTMANEKLFF. For the CDR3, the DNA is TGTGCCAGCAGCCCCGACTCGGGACAAACGATGGCTAATGAAAAACTGTTTTTT. This chain connects TRBV9 to TRBJ1-4; D possibly corresponds to TRBD1 (6 bases). V was clipped by 4 bases and J by 3 bases, with 22 bases between them. CDR1 is SGDLS and CDR2 is YYNGEE in the germline V gene. The CDR3 contains 18 residues.

This clonotype was counted ten times or more. This chain connects TRBV18 to TRBJ1-6; 8 bases fit TRBD1. The J segment lost 10 bases and the V segment lost 6 bases, leaving 8 bases of the junction unmatched. The germline gives CDR1 KGHSH, CDR2 LQKENI. The CDR3 sequence is 14 residues long. This chain's CDR3 is CASSSGTGVSPLHF. The CDR3 DNA reads TGTGCCAGCTCGTCCGGGACAGGAGTATCACCCCTCCACTTT.

The gene calls are TRBV11-2 and TRBJ2-3; 8 bases align to TRBD2. The germline CDR1 and CDR2 sequences are SGHAT and FQNNGV. The CDR3 loop spans 16 amino acids. The J segment lost 7 bases and the V segment lost 0 bases, leaving 9 bases of the junction unmatched. The CDR3 nucleotides are TGTGCCAGCAGCTTAGACACCGGGACTAGAATACATACGCAGTATTTT. Its translation: CASSLDTGTRIHTQYF.

This clonotype occurred many times. The V and J genes are TRBV5-5 and TRBJ1-1; D ambiguous. This CDR3 contains 13 residues. The V and J ends lost 2 bases and 2 bases respectively, with 7 bases between them. Germline loops: CDR1 SGHKS, CDR2 YYEKEE (reference sequence). The CDR3 here is CASSLGINTEAFF. CDR3 DNA sequence: TGTGCCAGCAGCTTAGGGATCAACACTGAAGCTTTCTTT.

This clonotype was seen ten or more times. The chain employs TRBV12-5 and TRBJ2-5; 7 nucleotides agree with TRBD2. Germline CDR1 and CDR2: LGHNT and FRNRAP. The CDR3 covers 13 residues. V shed 2 bases and J 4 bases; nucleotides not matched to a gene: 1. The CDR3 reads CASGLWGGETQYF. For the CDR3, the DNA is TGTGCTAGTGGTTTGTGGGGGGGAGAGACCCAGTACTTC.